The T cell receptor beta chain under discussion was sequenced for a study of OX40 agonist ivuxolimab in advanced cancers. The overall study: In this cohort, patients received ivuxolimab, an agonistic anti-OX40 (CD134) antibody.

In regard to this clone: Antigen unknown.

CDR1 and CDR2 from the germline V gene are LGHNA and YNFKEQ. The junction had 8 bases not matched to a gene; V was cut back by 0 bases and J by 4 bases. This CDR3 comprises 19 residues. Using immunoSEQ multiplex PCR, the repertoire was profiled, and TCRdb retains in-frame clones only, with some absent. The table has over 65,000 clones, 80% to 95% seen once. Points from the study as a whole: Some of the lowest clonal expansion was seen in partial responders at 0.1-3.0 mg/kg.

Sequencing was performed on CD4+ or CD8+ T cells sorted from blood, taken in a trial of the OX40 agonist ivuxolimab. The rearrangement uses TRBV4-2 and TRBJ2-6; TRBD2 matches at 11 bases. This clonotype originated in an adult with an advanced solid tumor such as melanoma, head and neck, liver or kidney cancer. The CDR3 DNA reads as TGTGCCAGCAGCCAAGAAGTACTAGCGGGAGTGGAAGGGGCCAACGTCCTGACTTTC. This codes for CASSQEVLAGVEGANVLTF.